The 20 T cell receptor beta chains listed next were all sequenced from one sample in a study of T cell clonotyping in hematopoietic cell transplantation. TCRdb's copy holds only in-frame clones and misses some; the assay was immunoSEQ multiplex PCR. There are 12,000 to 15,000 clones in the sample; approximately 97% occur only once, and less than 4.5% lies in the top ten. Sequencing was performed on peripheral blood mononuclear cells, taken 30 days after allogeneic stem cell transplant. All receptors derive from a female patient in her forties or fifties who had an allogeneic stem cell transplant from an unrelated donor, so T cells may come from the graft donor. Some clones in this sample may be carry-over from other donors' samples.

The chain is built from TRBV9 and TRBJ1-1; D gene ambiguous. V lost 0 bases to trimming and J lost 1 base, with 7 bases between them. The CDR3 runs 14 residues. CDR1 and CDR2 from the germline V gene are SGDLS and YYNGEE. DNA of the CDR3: TGTGCCAGCAGCGTAGGCGGGAAGAACACTGAAGCTTTCTTT. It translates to CASSVGGKNTEAFF.

This CDR3 is CASRDRANTEAFF. CDR3 coding DNA: TGCGCCAGCAGGGACAGGGCGAACACTGAAGCTTTCTTT. The gene calls are TRBV10-1 and TRBJ1-1; the match to TRBD1 covers 8 bases. The CDR3 totals 13 residues. V shed 6 bases, J shed 1 base, and the junction held 1 base outside the gene matches. Germline V lookup: CDR1 WNHNN, CDR2 SYGVQD (reference sequence).

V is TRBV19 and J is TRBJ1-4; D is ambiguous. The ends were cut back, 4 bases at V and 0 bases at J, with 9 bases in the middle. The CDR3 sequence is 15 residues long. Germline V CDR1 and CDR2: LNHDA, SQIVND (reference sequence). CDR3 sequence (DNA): TGTGCCAGTAGTAGACTAAGACCAACTAATGAAAAACTGTTTTTT. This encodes CASSRLRPTNEKLFF.

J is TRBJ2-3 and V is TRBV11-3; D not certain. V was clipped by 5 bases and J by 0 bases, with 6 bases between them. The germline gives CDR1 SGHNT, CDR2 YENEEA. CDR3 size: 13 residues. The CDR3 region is CASSGTSTDTQYF. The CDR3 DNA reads TGTGCCAGCAGCGGAACTAGCACAGATACGCAGTATTTT.

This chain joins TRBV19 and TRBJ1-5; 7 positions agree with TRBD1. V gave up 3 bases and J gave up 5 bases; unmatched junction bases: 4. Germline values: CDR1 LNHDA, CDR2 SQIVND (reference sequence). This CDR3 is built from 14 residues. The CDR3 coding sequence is TGTGCCAGTAGTATTCGGACAGGCCATCAGCCCCAGCATTTT. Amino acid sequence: CASSIRTGHQPQHF.

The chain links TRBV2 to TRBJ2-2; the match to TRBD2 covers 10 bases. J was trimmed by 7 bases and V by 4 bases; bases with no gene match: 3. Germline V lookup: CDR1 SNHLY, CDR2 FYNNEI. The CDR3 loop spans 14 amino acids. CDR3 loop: CASSGGLADGELFF. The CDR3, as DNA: TGTGCCAGCAGTGGCGGACTAGCGGACGGGGAGCTGTTTTTT.

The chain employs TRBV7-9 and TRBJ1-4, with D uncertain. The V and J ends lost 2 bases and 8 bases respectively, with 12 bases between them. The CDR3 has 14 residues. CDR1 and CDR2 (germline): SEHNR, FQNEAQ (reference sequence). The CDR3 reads CASSLPGHSEKLFF. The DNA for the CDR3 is TGTGCCAGCAGCTTACCGGGTCACAGCGAAAAACTGTTTTTT. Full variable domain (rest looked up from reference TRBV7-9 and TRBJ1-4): DTGVSQNPRHKITKRGQNVTFRCDPISEHNRLYWYRQTLGQGPEFLTYFQNEAQLEKSRLLSDRFSAERPKGSFSTLEIQRTEQGDSAMYLCASSLPGHSEKLFFGSGTQLSVL.

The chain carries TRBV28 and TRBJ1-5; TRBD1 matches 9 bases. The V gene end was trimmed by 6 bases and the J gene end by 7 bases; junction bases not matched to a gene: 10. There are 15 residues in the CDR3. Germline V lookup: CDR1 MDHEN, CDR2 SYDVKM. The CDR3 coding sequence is TGTGCCAGCAGAGGGGGCGGACAGGGGAGACAGCCCCAGCATTTT. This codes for CASRGGGQGRQPQHF.

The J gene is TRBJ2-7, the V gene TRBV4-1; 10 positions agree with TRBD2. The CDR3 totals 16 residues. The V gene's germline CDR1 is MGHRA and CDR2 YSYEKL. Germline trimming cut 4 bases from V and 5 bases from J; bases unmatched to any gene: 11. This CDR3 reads CASSLQKGLARDEQYF. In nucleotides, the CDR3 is TGCGCCAGCAGCCTGCAAAAGGGACTAGCGAGGGACGAGCAGTACTTC.

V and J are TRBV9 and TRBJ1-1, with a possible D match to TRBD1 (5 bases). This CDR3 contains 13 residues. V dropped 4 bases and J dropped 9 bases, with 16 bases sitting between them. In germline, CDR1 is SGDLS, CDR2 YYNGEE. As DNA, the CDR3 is TGTGCCAGCAGCCTAAGAGGGGAGGGCCAAGCTTTCTTT. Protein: CASSLRGEGQAFF.

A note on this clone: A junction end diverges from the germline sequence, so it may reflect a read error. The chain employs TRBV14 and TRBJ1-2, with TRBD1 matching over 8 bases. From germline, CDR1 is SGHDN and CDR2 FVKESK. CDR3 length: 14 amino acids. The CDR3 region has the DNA TGTGCCAGCAGCCAAGATGGAGGTATAAGGACAGGGAACTTC. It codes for CASSQDGGIRTGNF.

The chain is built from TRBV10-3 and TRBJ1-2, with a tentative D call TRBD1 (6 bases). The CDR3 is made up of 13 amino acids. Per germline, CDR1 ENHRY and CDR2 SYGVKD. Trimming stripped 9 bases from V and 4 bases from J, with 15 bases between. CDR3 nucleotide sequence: TGTGCCATATCGGCGGACAGCGCCTATGGCTACACCTTC. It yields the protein CAISADSAYGYTF.

CDR3 nucleotides: TGTGCCAGCAGCGGCGTTAACAGGGGGGTCTACGAGCAGTACTTC. Translated: CASSGVNRGVYEQYF. The chain is built from TRBV6-6 and TRBJ2-7, with 8 bases matching TRBD1. This CDR3 is 15 amino acids long. Unmatched junction bases numbered 10, after V lost 6 bases and J lost 3 bases. Germline-derived CDR1 and CDR2 are MNHNY and SVGAGI (reference sequence).

CDR3 sequence: CASSLGGQARNEQFF. CDR3 coding DNA: TGTGCCAGCAGCTTAGGGGGACAGGCGCGCAATGAGCAGTTCTTC. The V gene is TRBV7-6, the J gene TRBJ2-1, with 8 bases that match TRBD1. CDR1 SGHVS and CDR2 FNYEAQ come from the germline V gene. The CDR3 is 15 residues long. J was trimmed by 6 bases and V by 1 base; bases with no gene match: 5.

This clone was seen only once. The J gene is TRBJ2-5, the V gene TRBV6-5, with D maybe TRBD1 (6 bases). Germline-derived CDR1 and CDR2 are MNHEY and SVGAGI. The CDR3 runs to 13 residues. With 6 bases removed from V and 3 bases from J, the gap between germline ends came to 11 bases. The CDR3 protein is CASSYTGKETQYF. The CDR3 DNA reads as TGTGCCAGCAGCTACACAGGGAAAGAGACCCAGTACTTC.

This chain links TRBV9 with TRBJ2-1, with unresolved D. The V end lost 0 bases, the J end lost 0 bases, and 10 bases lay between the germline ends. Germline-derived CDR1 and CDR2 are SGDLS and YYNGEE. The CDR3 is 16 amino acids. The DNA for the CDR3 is TGTGCCAGCAGCGTAGAGGCCACCCGCTCCTACAATGAGCAGTTCTTC. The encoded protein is CASSVEATRSYNEQFF.

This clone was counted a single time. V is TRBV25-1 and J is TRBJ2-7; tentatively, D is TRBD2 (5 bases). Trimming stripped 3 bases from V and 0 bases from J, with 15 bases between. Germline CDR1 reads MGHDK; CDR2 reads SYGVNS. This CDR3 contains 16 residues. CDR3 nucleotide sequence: TGTGCCAGCAGTGACCTCGGACGGACTCACTCCTACGAGCAGTACTTC. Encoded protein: CASSDLGRTHSYEQYF.

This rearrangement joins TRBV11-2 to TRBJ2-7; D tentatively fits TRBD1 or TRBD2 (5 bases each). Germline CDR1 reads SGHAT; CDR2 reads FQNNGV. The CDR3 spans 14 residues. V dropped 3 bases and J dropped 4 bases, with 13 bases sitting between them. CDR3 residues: CASSLGVRSYEQYF. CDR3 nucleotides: TGTGCCAGCAGCTTGGGGGTCCGATCGTACGAGCAGTACTTC.

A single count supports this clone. The chain's CDR3 is CASRTKDGTGELFF. CDR3 coding DNA: TGTGCCAGCAGGACGAAGGACGGGACCGGGGAGCTGTTTTTT. The chain links TRBV6-5 to TRBJ2-2; D is uncertain. Germline-derived CDR1 and CDR2 are MNHEY and SVGAGI. The CDR3 is 14 residues long. The V end lost 6 bases, the J end lost 5 bases, and 13 bases lay between the germline ends.

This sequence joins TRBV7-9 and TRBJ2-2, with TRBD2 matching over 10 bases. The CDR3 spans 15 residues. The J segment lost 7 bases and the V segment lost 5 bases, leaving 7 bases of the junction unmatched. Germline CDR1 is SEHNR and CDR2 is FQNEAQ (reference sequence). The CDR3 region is CASSVPGLAYGELFF. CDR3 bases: TGTGCCAGCAGCGTACCGGGACTAGCGTACGGGGAGCTGTTTTTT.